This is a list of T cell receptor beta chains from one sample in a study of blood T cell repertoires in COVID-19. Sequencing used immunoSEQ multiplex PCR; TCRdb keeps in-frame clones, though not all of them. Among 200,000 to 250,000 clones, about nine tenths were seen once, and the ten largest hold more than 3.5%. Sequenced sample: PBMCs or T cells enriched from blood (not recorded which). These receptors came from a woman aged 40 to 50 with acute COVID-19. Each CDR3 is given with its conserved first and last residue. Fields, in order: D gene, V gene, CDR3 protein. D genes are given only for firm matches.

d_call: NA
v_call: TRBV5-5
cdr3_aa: CASSFWDTSMNTEAFF

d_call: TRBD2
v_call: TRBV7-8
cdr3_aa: CASSHRRGWRGGLADTQYF

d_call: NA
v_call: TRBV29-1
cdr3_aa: CSVAAEGPGKLFF

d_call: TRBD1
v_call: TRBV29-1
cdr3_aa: CSVSRTGNYGYTF

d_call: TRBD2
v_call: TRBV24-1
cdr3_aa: CATSDRSSGGADTQYF

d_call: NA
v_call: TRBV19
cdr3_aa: CASSIRGVDTEAFF

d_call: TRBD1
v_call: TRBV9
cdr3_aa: CASSATFRQGRTGNTIYF

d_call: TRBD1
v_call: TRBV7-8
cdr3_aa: CASSSTGVSNYGYTF

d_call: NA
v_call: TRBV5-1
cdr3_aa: CASSLAATNEKLFF

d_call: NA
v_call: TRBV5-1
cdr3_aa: CASSLAGDVHGYTF

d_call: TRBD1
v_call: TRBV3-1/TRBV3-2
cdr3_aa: CASNFRGLAGNTIYF

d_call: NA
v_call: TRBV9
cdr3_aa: CASSVEGGGTEAFF

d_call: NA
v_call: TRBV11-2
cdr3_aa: CASSLDRGKGTPLHF

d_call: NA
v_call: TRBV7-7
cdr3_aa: CASSPDSYNEQFF

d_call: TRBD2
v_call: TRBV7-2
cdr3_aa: CASSPSTSQPSHEQYF

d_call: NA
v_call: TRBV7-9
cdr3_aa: CASSLGSRNTEAFF

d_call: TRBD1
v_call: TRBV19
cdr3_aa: CASTDRGNTEAFF

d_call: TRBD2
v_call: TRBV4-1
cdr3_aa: CASSQKGSGVNTGELFF

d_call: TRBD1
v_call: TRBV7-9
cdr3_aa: CASSLTGVKNSPLHF

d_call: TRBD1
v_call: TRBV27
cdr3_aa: CASRQGVYNEQFF

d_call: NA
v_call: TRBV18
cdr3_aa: CASSPLRRENNYGYTF

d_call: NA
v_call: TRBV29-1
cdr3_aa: CSVPGSGNYGYTF

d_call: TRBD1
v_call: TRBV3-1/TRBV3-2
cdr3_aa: CASSQGDRGGETQYF

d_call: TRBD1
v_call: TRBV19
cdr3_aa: CASRPPGQNSPLHF

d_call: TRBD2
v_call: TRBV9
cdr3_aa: CASSVGSGGGKTQYF

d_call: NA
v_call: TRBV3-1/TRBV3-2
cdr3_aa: CASSQAEGEAFF

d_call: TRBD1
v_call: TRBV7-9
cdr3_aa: CASSEIYGQGRAEAFF

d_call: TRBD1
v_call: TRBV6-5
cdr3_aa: CASRQGPYGYTF

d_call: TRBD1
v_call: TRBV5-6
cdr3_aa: CASSIQGAGNTIYF

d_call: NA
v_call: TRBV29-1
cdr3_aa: CSVHRKGDYGYTF

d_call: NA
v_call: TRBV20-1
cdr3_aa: CSSLANTEAFF

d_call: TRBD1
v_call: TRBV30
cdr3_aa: CAWSRDRGNTEAFF

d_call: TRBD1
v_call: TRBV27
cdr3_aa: CASSLSPGTGRPSSYNEQFF

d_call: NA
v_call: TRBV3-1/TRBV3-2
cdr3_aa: CASSPAQGYQPQHF

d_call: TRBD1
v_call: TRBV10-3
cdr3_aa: CAIGEGQGANNEQFF

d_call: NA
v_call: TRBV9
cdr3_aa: CASSAPGLGVSEQYF

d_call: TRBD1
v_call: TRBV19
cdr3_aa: CASSIGQGGLSQPQHF

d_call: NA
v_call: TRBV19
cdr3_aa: CASSAGDTEAFF

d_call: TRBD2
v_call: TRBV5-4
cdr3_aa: CASSLLGLAGGNEQFF

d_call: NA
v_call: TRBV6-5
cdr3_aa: CASSQLATFGDEQFF

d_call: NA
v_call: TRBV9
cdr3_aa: CASSFLDSSYGYTF

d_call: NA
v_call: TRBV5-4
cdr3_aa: CASSLNRRGTGELFF